A single sample is the source of the 14 T cell receptor beta chains below, sequenced in a study of shared clonotypes between healthy human individuals. Sequencing was performed with immunoSEQ multiplex PCR; in TCRdb, only in-frame clones are kept and a portion is missing. This table holds 1,100,000 or so clones, around 78% found once. The sequenced sample was memory CD4+ T cells from PBMCs. Subset meaning: CD45RA-negative fraction. The receptor source for this set is a young man in good health. Some clones in this sample may be carry-over from other donors' samples.

Worth noting for this clone: Within the sample, other DNA sequences also encode this same CDR3. The gene calls are TRBV5-1 and TRBJ2-3; the D is unclear. Trimming removed 4 bases at V and 0 bases at J, with 12 bases between. Germline CDR1 reads SGHRS; CDR2 reads YFSETQ. This CDR3 spans 15 amino acids. The CDR3 DNA sequence: TGCGCCAGCAGCCTCACCCCCTCAAGCACAGATACGCAGTATTTT. It translates to CASSLTPSSTDTQYF.

The V and J genes are TRBV5-1 and TRBJ2-5, with D perhaps TRBD2 (5 bases). V was clipped by 5 bases and J by 10 bases, with 21 bases between them. Looked up from germline, CDR1 is SGHRS and CDR2 is YFSETQ. The CDR3 loop spans 14 amino acids. The CDR3 bases are TGCGCCAGCAGACGTGATTCAATGAGGGAAGTCCAGTACTTC. It specifies CASRRDSMREVQYF. The full variable domain, completed using reference TRBV5-1 and TRBJ2-5, is KAGVTQTPRYLIKTRGQQVTLSCSPISGHRSVSWYQQTPGQGLQFLFEYFSETQRNKGNFPGRFSGRQFSNSRSEMNVSTLELGDSALYLCASRRDSMREVQYFGPGTRLLVL.

The gene calls are TRBV6-5 and TRBJ2-1, with D possibly matching TRBD2 (6 bases). Germline loops: CDR1 MNHEY, CDR2 SVGAGI. Trimming left V 10 bases short and J 0 bases short, with 13 bases between. This CDR3 contains 14 residues. The CDR3: CAIRGSSSYNEQFF. The CDR3 DNA sequence: TGTGCCATCCGGGGGTCGAGCTCCTACAATGAGCAGTTCTTC.

V and J are TRBV7-9 and TRBJ2-3; no clear D gene. The CDR3 consists of 16 residues. Germline V lookup: CDR1 SEHNR, CDR2 FQNEAQ (reference sequence). V was clipped by 5 bases and J by 2 bases, with 17 bases between them. The CDR3 DNA is TGTGCCAGCAGCCCCCCTACAAGGGCCAACACAGATACGCAGTATTTT. This sequence encodes CASSPPTRANTDTQYF.

The chain recombines TRBV10-1 with TRBJ1-2; no clear D. This CDR3 has 17 residues. The V gene's germline CDR1 is WNHNN and CDR2 SYGVQD (reference sequence). Trimming shortened V by 2 bases and J by 2 bases, and 18 bases separated the two germline ends. As DNA, the CDR3 is TGCGCCAGCAGTGAGAAGGAACGGACGGAAGGCAACTATGGCTACACCTTC. It codes for CASSEKERTEGNYGYTF.

This clone was picked up a small number of times. This sequence joins TRBV27 and TRBJ2-2, with D possibly matching TRBD1 (5 bases). Germline CDR1 and CDR2: MNHEY and SMNVEV (reference sequence). V was shortened by 9 bases and J by 7 bases, with 15 bases between the two germline ends. This CDR3 spans 13 amino acids. Here the CDR3 reads CASQALRGGELFF. CDR3 DNA sequence: TGTGCCAGTCAGGCCCTAAGGGGCGGGGAGCTGTTTTTT.

The rearrangement links TRBV18 to TRBJ2-4; D not certain. The CDR3 runs 12 residues. In germline, CDR1 is KGHSH, CDR2 LQKENI. V lost 3 bases, J lost 5 bases, and 5 bases lay in between. The CDR3 loop reads CASSPTENIQYF. CDR3 sequence (DNA): TGTGCCAGCTCACCCACAGAAAACATTCAGTACTTC. Full variable domain (rest looked up from reference TRBV18 and TRBJ2-4): NAGVMQNPRHLVRRRGQEARLRCSPMKGHSHVYWYRQLPEEGLKFMVYLQKENIIDESGMPKERFSAEFPKEGPSILRIQQVVRGDSAAYFCASSPTENIQYFGAGTRLSVL.

The rearrangement joins TRBV6-4 to TRBJ1-3, with D possibly matching TRBD1 (5 bases). V was trimmed by 9 bases and J by 1 base, leaving 28 bases between them. The CDR3 length is 19 residues. Germline-derived CDR1 and CDR2 are MRHNA and SNTAGT. CDR3 region: CARTVTKLVRIKSGNTIYF. The CDR3 nucleotides read TGTGCCAGGACAGTGACGAAATTGGTTAGGATTAAATCTGGAAACACCATATATTTT.

This chain joins TRBV10-3 and TRBJ2-1; 10 bases are a match to TRBD2. CDR3 length: 18 residues. V was pared by 3 bases and J by 7 bases, with 15 bases of the junction left unmatched. CDR1 is ENHRY and CDR2 is SYGVKD in the germline V gene. The CDR3 region is CAISEVSAGGRFRNEQFF. In nucleotides, the CDR3 is TGTGCCATCAGTGAAGTTTCAGCGGGAGGGCGTTTTAGGAATGAGCAGTTCTTC.

This clone was recorded a few times. V is TRBV19 and J is TRBJ1-2; TRBD1 matches 7 bases. The CDR3 length is 13 residues. Germline CDR1 is LNHDA and CDR2 is SQIVND (reference sequence). After removal of 6 bases from V and 7 bases from J, the junction contained 8 bases not matched to a gene. The CDR3 is CASSDRVLVGYTF. CDR3 bases: TGTGCCAGTAGCGACAGGGTGTTGGTTGGCTACACCTTC.

The V gene is TRBV29-1, the J gene TRBJ2-1; D call uncertain. The ends were cut back, 6 bases at V and 0 bases at J, with 6 bases in the middle. In germline, CDR1 is SQVTM, CDR2 ANQGSEA. The CDR3 runs 12 residues. The CDR3 sequence: CSVTYSYNEQFF. DNA of the CDR3: TGCAGCGTGACTTACTCCTACAATGAGCAGTTCTTC.

The chain uses TRBV18 and TRBJ1-1, with 11 positions matching TRBD1. This CDR3 has 14 amino acids. CDR1 KGHSH and CDR2 LQKENI come from the germline V gene. After removal of 5 bases from V and 4 bases from J, the junction contained 3 bases not matched to a gene. CDR3 amino acids: CASSGQGASTEAFF. DNA for the CDR3: TGTGCCAGCTCAGGACAGGGGGCGAGCACTGAAGCTTTCTTT.

This clone was observed at least ten times. This chain joins TRBV2 and TRBJ2-7, with a tentative D call TRBD2 (6 bases). CDR3 length: 17 amino acids. Deletions cut 3 bases from V and 0 bases from J, with 18 bases between. Germline V gene lookup returns CDR1 SNHLY and CDR2 FYNNEI. The CDR3 bases are TGTGCCAGCAGTGATCGGCGGGGTGAGGTGTCCTCCTACGAGCAGTACTTC. Protein product: CASSDRRGEVSSYEQYF.

This chain uses TRBV5-4 with TRBJ2-1; D is perhaps TRBD2 (6 bases). Trimming removed 4 bases from V and 6 bases from J, with 14 bases in between. Germline V gene sequence: CDR1 SGHNT, CDR2 YYREEE (reference sequence). The CDR3 covers 14 residues. CDR3 sequence: CASSPQGGFNEQFF. The CDR3 bases are TGTGCCAGCAGCCCCCAAGGAGGGTTCAATGAGCAGTTCTTC.